The rows below give T cell receptor beta chains drawn from one sample of a study of blood T cell repertoires in COVID-19. Sequenced by immunoSEQ multiplex PCR; TCRdb stores in-frame clones only, minus some. The top ten hold over 7% of the sample, which has more than 200,000 clones, 82% seen once. The sequencing sample was made of peripheral blood. All receptors derive from an elderly woman with COVID-19, enrolled during active disease. Both conserved end residues are part of each CDR3. Each record gives: CDR3 protein, J gene, V gene, CDR3 length.

CASGSTGNSPLHF	TRBJ1-6	TRBV28	13
CASSFGQQGNTGELFF	TRBJ2-2	TRBV5-1	16
CASTIAGFSSGNTIYF	TRBJ1-3	TRBV3-1/TRBV3-2	16
CASSPSGGQNQPQHF	TRBJ1-5	TRBV18	15
CASGRTVYSNQPQHF	TRBJ1-5	TRBV27	15
CASSPLGQGAYGYTF	TRBJ1-2	TRBV28	15
CASSSRRQGKSSGANVLTF	TRBJ2-6	TRBV5-1	19
CASSPKGTADTQYF	TRBJ2-3	TRBV7-2	14
CASSPGGGGNTEAFF	TRBJ1-1	TRBV5-4	15
CASRKGDNYGYTF	TRBJ1-2	TRBV28	13
CASSLSIGGEPGELFF	TRBJ2-2	TRBV7-9	16
CATTIPPQQGWRETQYF	TRBJ2-5	TRBV24-1	17
CASSIMVPRAKNIQYF	TRBJ2-4	TRBV19	16
CASSRDRGYQPQHF	TRBJ1-5	TRBV4-1	14
CASSTRQGTEAFF	TRBJ1-1	TRBV7-3	13
CASRTRANYGYTF	TRBJ1-2	TRBV5-4	13
CASSATGTEQYF	TRBJ2-7	TRBV6-5	12
CASSEQAGSSTDTQYF	TRBJ2-3	TRBV2	16
CASSRGQVNEQFF	TRBJ2-1	TRBV2	13
CASIGETKQGTDTQYF	TRBJ2-3	TRBV5-4	16
CASSPEDRGTTYEQYF	TRBJ2-7	TRBV3-1/TRBV3-2	16
CASSSRVGAEAFF	TRBJ1-1	TRBV7-8	13
CASSLGGGSGANVLTF	TRBJ2-6	TRBV5-1	16
CASSPRPLTGVYQETQYF	TRBJ2-5	TRBV21-1	18
CASSTPGGSNEKLFF	TRBJ1-4	TRBV19	15
CASSEVGGLYNSPLHF	TRBJ1-6	TRBV7-2	16
CASSQLDRGRNTEAFF	TRBJ1-1	TRBV4-2	16
CAITFGINTEAFF	TRBJ1-1	TRBV10-3	13
CSVAGYTF	TRBJ1-2	TRBV20-1	8
CASRGGGSNQPQHF	TRBJ1-5	TRBV19	14
CASSPPRTGGYGYTF	TRBJ1-2	TRBV5-4	15
CASSFTGGTDTQYF	TRBJ2-3	TRBV11-2	14
CASKSLLADTDTQYF	TRBJ2-3	TRBV5-1	15
CASSFGQGPSYEQYF	TRBJ2-7	TRBV3-1/TRBV3-2	15
CASSHRLAGGEQFF	TRBJ2-1	TRBV5-4	14
CASDSGLTGVAEAFF	TRBJ1-1	TRBV19	15
CASSPDRLAGASDTQYF	TRBJ2-3	TRBV13	17
CASSDWGQRRAFF	TRBJ1-1	TRBV11-2	13
CASSLSAGGNTGELFF	TRBJ2-2	TRBV5-1	16
CASSQDRKSSPLHF	TRBJ1-6	TRBV3-1/TRBV3-2	14
CASSQTSYNSPLHF	TRBJ1-6	TRBV4-3	14
CASSYGRGPYGYTF	TRBJ1-2	TRBV6-5	14
CASSQGSLNYNEQFF	TRBJ2-1	TRBV3-1/TRBV3-2	15
CASSPLPGGSGTEAFF	TRBJ1-1	TRBV18	16
CAWSGTGGYQPQHF	TRBJ1-5	TRBV30	14
CASSRGGRGEQFF	TRBJ2-1	TRBV12-3/TRBV12-4	13